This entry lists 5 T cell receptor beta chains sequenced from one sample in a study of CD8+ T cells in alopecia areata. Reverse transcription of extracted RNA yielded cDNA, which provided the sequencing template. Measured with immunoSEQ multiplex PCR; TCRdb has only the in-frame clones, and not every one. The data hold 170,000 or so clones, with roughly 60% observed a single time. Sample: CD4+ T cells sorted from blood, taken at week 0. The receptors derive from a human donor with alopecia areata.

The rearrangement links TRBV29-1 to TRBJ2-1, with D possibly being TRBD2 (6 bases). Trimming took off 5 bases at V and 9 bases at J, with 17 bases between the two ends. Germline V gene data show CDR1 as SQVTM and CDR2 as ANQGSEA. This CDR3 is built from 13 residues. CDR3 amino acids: CSVSPGRDGEQFF. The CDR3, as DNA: TGCAGCGTTTCCCCAGGGCGGGATGGTGAGCAGTTCTTC.

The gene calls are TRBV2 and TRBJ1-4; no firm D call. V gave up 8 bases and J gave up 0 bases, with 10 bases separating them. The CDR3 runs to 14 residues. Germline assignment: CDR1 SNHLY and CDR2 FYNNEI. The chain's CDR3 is CASRSAATNEKLFF. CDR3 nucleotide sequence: TGTGCCAGCCGGAGCGCTGCAACTAATGAAAAACTGTTTTTT.

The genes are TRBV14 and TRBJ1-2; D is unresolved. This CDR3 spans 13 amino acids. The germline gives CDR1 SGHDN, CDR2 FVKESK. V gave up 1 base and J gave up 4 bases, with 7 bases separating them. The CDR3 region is CASSQGQTYGYTF. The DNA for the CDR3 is TGTGCCAGCAGCCAAGGGCAGACCTATGGCTACACCTTC.

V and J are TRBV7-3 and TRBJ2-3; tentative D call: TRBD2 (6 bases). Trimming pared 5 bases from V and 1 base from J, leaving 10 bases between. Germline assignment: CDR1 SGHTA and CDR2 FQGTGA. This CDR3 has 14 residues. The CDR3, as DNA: TGTGCCAGCAGCGAAGGGACTGGCACAGATACGCAGTATTTT. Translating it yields CASSEGTGTDTQYF.

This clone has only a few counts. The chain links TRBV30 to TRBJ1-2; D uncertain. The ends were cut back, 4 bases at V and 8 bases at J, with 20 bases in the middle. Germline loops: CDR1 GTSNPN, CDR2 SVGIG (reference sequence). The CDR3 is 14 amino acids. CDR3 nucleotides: TGTGCCTGGAACTCCGGATCAAGGGCCGGGGGCTACACCTTC. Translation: CAWNSGSRAGGYTF.